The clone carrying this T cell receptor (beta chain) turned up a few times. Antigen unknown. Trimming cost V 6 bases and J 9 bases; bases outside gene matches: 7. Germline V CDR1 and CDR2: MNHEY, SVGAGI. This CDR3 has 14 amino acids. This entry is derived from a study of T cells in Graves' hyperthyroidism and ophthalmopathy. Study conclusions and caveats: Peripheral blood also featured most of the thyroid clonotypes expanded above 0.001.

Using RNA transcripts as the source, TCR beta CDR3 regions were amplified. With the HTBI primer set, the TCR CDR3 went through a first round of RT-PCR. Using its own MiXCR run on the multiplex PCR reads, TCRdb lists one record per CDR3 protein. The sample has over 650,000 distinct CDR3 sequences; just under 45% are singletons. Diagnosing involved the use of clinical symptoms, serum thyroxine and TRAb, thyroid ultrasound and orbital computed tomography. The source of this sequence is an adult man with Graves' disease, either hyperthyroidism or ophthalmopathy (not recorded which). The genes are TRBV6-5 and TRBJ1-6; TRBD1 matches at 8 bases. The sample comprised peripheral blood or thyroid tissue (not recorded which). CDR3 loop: CASRHGQGGSPLHF. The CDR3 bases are TGTGCCAGCAGACACGGACAGGGCGGTTCACCCCTCCACTTT.